The next 18 T cell receptor beta chains were all read from a single sample in a study of blood T cells in healthy people across ages. For the second PCR, which ran for about 7 to 11 cycles, a sample-barcoded 5' primer and a J-beta primer mix were used. TCRdb re-called the 5' RACE reads through MiXCR, storing one row per CDR3 protein. Among around 1.5 million distinct CDR3 sequences listed, roughly 40% were seen once. Sample: blood. The receptor set was obtained from a woman younger than 35 in good health.

The J gene is TRBJ2-1, the V gene TRBV27, with D perhaps matching TRBD2 (6 bases). The end of the DNA aligns better with TRBJ2-7, so the J call may be wrong. CDR3 length: 14 amino acids. CDR1 is MNHEY and CDR2 is SMNVEV in the germline V gene (reference sequence). The CDR3 bases are TGTGCCAGCAGACCGAGGGCGGGGTACAATGAGCAGTACTTC. It codes for CASRPRAGYNEQYF.

This clonotype was seen just once. The chain joins TRBV29-1 to TRBJ1-1; 9 bases are shared with TRBD1. V was pared by 7 bases and J by 5 bases, with 26 bases of the junction left unmatched. Germline V gives CDR1 SQVTM, CDR2 ANQGSEA. CDR3 length equals 19 residues. The CDR3 nucleotides are TGCAGCGCCCTCGGACAGGGGAGTGGATTTTGGCAAAGAGCGACTGAAGCTTTCTTT. This codes for CSALGQGSGFWQRATEAFF.

V usage is TRBV6-1 and J usage is TRBJ2-7; D assignment may be TRBD1 or TRBD2 (5 bases each). The germline V and J ends were trimmed by 7 bases and 2 bases, with 15 bases remaining between them. Germline CDR1 is MNHNS and CDR2 is SASEGT. This CDR3 comprises 14 residues. CDR3 sequence: CASTDSELAYEQYF. As DNA, the CDR3 is TGTGCCAGCACTGACAGCGAACTAGCCTACGAGCAGTACTTC.

V gene TRBV18 combines with J gene TRBJ1-6; TRBD1 might be the D (5 bases). The CDR3 spans 15 residues. V was clipped by 3 bases and J by 6 bases, with 12 bases between them. Germline V gene lookup returns CDR1 KGHSH and CDR2 LQKENI. CDR3 bases: TGTGCCAGCTCACCCATCCGGGACCCTAATTCACCCCTCCACTTT. Amino acids: CASSPIRDPNSPLHF.

A word on this clonotype: One junction end does not reproduce the germline sequence, and a read error may be involved. CDR3 sequence reads: CASSDTSGRSTDTRYF. CDR3 nucleotide sequence: TGTGCCAGCAGCGACACTAGCGGGAGGAGCACAGATACGCGGTATTTT. This chain uses TRBV9 with TRBJ2-3; TRBD2 matches 12 bases. The CDR3 is 16 residues long. Germline V gene sequence: CDR1 SGDLS, CDR2 YYNGEE.

The sample holds many counts of this clonotype. The rearrangement uses TRBV10-3 and TRBJ2-7, with D possibly matching TRBD2 (7 bases). The CDR3 has 14 residues. V dropped 4 bases and J dropped 7 bases, with 17 bases sitting between them. Germline V gene lookup returns CDR1 ENHRY and CDR2 SYGVKD. The CDR3 sequence: CAISAPGGYNEQYF. In DNA, the CDR3 is TGTGCCATCAGTGCTCCGGGGGGCTACAATGAGCAGTACTTC.

The chain carries TRBV6-2 or TRBV6-3 and TRBJ2-7, with D tentatively TRBD1 (5 bases). The CDR3 extends over 13 amino acids. Germline V gene lookup returns CDR1 MNHEY and CDR2 SVGEGT. Trimming pared 8 bases from V and 7 bases from J, leaving 18 bases between. The chain's CDR3 is CASSPGWYNEQYF. The CDR3 bases are TGTGCCAGCTCCCCAGGGTGGTACAATGAGCAGTACTTC.

Details on this clonotype: A much larger clone is a single base away; this may be a read error. V gene TRBV5-1 combines with J gene TRBJ2-5; 7 nucleotides align to TRBD2. From germline, CDR1 is SGHRS and CDR2 YFSETQ. This CDR3 is built from 14 residues. The CDR3 reads CASSQGTIQETRYF. In DNA, the CDR3 is TGCGCCAGCAGCCAAGGGACTATTCAAGAGACCCGGTACTTC.

The chain carries TRBV6-6 and TRBJ2-7; D might be TRBD2 (5 bases). Looked up from germline, CDR1 is MNHNY and CDR2 is SVGAGI (reference sequence). This CDR3 spans 14 amino acids. Trimming took off 4 bases at V and 2 bases at J, with 12 bases between the two ends. The CDR3 nucleotides read TGTGCCAGCAGTTCTTTTGAGGGAACCTACGAGCAGTACTTC. As protein: CASSSFEGTYEQYF.

This clonotype was seen a handful of times. The rearrangement links TRBV4-1 to TRBJ1-1; D might be TRBD1 (5 bases). The V end was cut by 7 bases, the J end by 3 bases, with 9 bases between. CDR1 MGHRA and CDR2 YSYEKL come from the germline V gene. This CDR3 comprises 12 residues. Here the CDR3 reads CASKKGDTEAFF. The CDR3 DNA reads TGCGCCAGCAAAAAAGGGGACACTGAAGCTTTCTTT.

The table lists this clonotype with a few counts. V gene TRBV4-1 combines with J gene TRBJ2-2, with 8 bases lining up with TRBD1. With V trimmed by 1 base and J by 3 bases, 4 bases remained unmatched. Germline CDR1 reads MGHRA; CDR2 reads YSYEKL. This CDR3 comprises 16 residues. CDR3 coding DNA: TGCGCCAGCAGCCAAGTTACAGGGGGGTACACCGGGGAGCTGTTTTTT. Encoded protein: CASSQVTGGYTGELFF.

CDR3 region: CAASWAGTQYF. DNA of the CDR3: TGTGCCGCCAGCTGGGCGGGGACCCAGTACTTC. The V and J genes are TRBV10-3 and TRBJ2-5; tentative D call: TRBD2 (5 bases). The CDR3 has 11 amino acids. Germline-derived CDR1 and CDR2 are ENHRY and SYGVKD. V was pared by 11 bases and J by 7 bases, with 14 bases between.

The rearrangement joins TRBV7-9 to TRBJ1-1; weak D call: TRBD1 (5 bases). CDR3 length equals 14 residues. The germline V and J ends were trimmed by 6 bases and 5 bases, with 16 bases remaining between them. The germline V gene has CDR1 SEHNR and CDR2 FQNEAQ (reference sequence). The CDR3 region has the DNA TGTGCCAGCAGACGTGGGCAGGGAGGTACTGAAGCTTTCTTT. It codes for CASRRGQGGTEAFF.

This sequence joins TRBV6-2 or TRBV6-3 and TRBJ2-3; 9 bases agree with TRBD1. This CDR3 comprises 15 residues. Losses at the gene ends were 2 bases for V and 5 bases for J; bases not matched to a gene: 5. Germline values: CDR1 MNHEY, CDR2 SVGEGT. CDR3 DNA sequence: TGTGCCAGCAGTTACCCCGGGACAGGGATAGATACGCAGTATTTT. This codes for CASSYPGTGIDTQYF.

Only a few counts were recorded for this clonotype. The chain has TRBV18 and TRBJ2-1; the D gene could be TRBD1 or TRBD2 (5 bases each). The CDR3 runs 11 residues. Germline values: CDR1 KGHSH, CDR2 LQKENI. V was shortened by 3 bases and J by 15 bases, with 12 bases between the two germline ends. Here the CDR3 reads CASSPVPGAFF. DNA of the CDR3: TGTGCCAGCTCACCGGTCCCCGGGGCGTTCTTC.

This clonotype was counted between two and nine times. The chain carries TRBV4-1 and TRBJ2-7, with D unclear. The V gene's germline CDR1 is MGHRA and CDR2 YSYEKL. With 0 bases removed from V and 5 bases from J, the gap between germline ends came to 5 bases. The CDR3 has 12 amino acids. CDR3 residues: CASSQDSHEQYF. For the CDR3, the DNA is TGCGCCAGCAGCCAAGATTCCCACGAGCAGTACTTC.

Concerning this clonotype: The conserved phenylalanine or tryptophan normally closing the CDR3 is absent here, so this likely arose from a read error. The rearrangement joins TRBV9 to TRBJ2-3; D unclear. The germline V gene has CDR1 SGDLS and CDR2 YYNGEE. V lost 0 bases and J 0 bases, leaving 5 bases between the germline ends. The CDR3 is 14 residues long. The CDR3 region is CASSVEPSTDTQYV. In nucleotides, the CDR3 is TGTGCCAGCAGCGTAGAGCCGAGCACAGATACGCAGTATGTT.

The rearrangement uses TRBV5-1 and TRBJ2-3; no reliable D call. CDR3 length equals 12 residues. Trimming took 4 bases from V and 2 from J, leaving 5 bases between them. The germline gives CDR1 SGHRS, CDR2 YFSETQ. Here the CDR3 reads CASSILTDTQYF. As DNA, the CDR3 is TGCGCCAGCAGCATCCTCACAGATACGCAGTATTTT.